This TCR beta chain came from a study of CD8+CD57+ T cells in acquired aplastic anemia. Selection for sequencing was limited to patients who had shown CD8+CD57+ cell expansion by flow cytometry. TCR beta VDJ and CDR3 were profiled, and genomic DNA was the template. TCRdb analysed the reads with MiXCR anew, one entry per CDR3 protein. The sample gives approximately 150,000 distinct CDR3 sequences, about two thirds of which show up once; 40% to 60% is in the top ten. Sequencing used sorted CD4+, CD8+, or CD8+CD57+ T cells (not recorded which) from PBMCs. This receptor was obtained from a human donor with aplastic anemia.

CDR3 amino acids: CASSPRQGTYSTEAFF. The CDR3 DNA reads as TGTGCCAGCAGCCCAAGACAGGGGACGTATTCCACTGAAGCTTTCTTT. This chain connects TRBV7-2 to TRBJ1-1, with TRBD1 matching 8 bases. Germline CDR1 SGHTA, CDR2 FQGNSA. The CDR3 length is 16 residues. J gave up 4 bases and V 5 bases, and 12 bases lay outside the gene matches.